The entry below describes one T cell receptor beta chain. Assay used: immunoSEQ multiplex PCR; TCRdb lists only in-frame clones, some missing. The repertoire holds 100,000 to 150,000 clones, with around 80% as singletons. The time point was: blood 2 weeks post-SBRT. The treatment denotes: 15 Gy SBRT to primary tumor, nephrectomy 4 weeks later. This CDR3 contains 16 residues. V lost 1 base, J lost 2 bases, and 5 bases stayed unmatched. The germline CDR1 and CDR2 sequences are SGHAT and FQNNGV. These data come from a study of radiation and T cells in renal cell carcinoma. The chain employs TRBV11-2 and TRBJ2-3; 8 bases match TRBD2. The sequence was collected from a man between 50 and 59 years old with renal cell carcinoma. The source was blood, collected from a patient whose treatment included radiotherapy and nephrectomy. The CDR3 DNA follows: TGTGCCAGCAGCTTAGCCCCAGCGGGGGCCACAGATACGCAGTATTTT. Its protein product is CASSLAPAGATDTQYF.